Listed here are 8 T cell receptor beta chains from one sample, sequenced in a study of prognosis after radiotherapy for stage I lung cancer. Multiplex PCR, run in two rounds, amplified TCR beta CDR3 from genomic DNA. Individual primers that were specific to each TRBV and TRBJ gene served in first-round PCR. Using its own MiXCR run on the multiplex PCR reads, TCRdb lists one record per CDR3 protein. Here the sample spans around 30,000 distinct CDR3 sequences, roughly a third being singletons. The sample here was PBMCs, taken before or after stereotactic body radiation therapy (not recorded which). Every receptor here comes from a donor aged 50 or older with non-small cell lung cancer.

The table lists this clonotype with many counts. This chain connects TRBV9 to TRBJ1-1, with a possible D match to TRBD1 (6 bases). Germline values: CDR1 SGDLS, CDR2 YYNGEE. The V and J ends lost 4 bases and 1 base respectively, with 20 bases between them. The CDR3 is made up of 17 amino acids. The CDR3 sequence is CASSFSNSTGWNTEAFF. CDR3 DNA sequence: TGTGCCAGCAGCTTCAGTAACTCGACAGGCTGGAACACTGAAGCTTTCTTT.

This clonotype was picked up a small number of times. An end of the junction does not agree with germline; a read error may underlie this. This rearrangement joins TRBV7-7 to TRBJ2-7, with 10 nucleotides matching TRBD2. CDR1 is SSHAT, CDR2 FNYEAQ, per germline (reference sequence). There are 21 residues in the CDR3. The CDR3 reads CASSHGRWKAASGGGDYEQYF. The CDR3 region has the DNA TGTGCTAGCAGCCACGGCAGGTGGAAAGCGGCTAGCGGGGGAGGAGACTACGAGCAGTACTTC. The whole variable domain, remainder taken from reference TRBV7-7 and TRBJ2-7, is GAGVSQSPRYKVTKRGQDVTLRCDPISSHATLYWYQQALGQGPEFLTYFNYEAQPDKSGLPSDRFSAERPEGSISTLTIQRTEQRDSAMYRCASSHGRWKAASGGGDYEQYFGPGTRLTVT.

This clonotype appeared many times. The chain employs TRBV5-1 and TRBJ2-1; D unclear. Trimming left V 0 bases short and J 5 bases short, with 15 bases between. This CDR3 region has 16 residues. CDR1 and CDR2 from the germline V gene are SGHRS and YFSETQ. The CDR3 sequence is CASSLAGRSLDNEQFF. DNA of the CDR3: TGCGCCAGCAGCTTGGCAGGCAGATCGTTGGACAATGAGCAGTTCTTC.

This clonotype appeared many times. With a much larger clone just one base away, this may be a read error. The rearrangement uses TRBV27 and TRBJ2-1; 7 bases align to TRBD1. The CDR3 spans 13 residues. Trimming took 5 bases from V and 10 from J; bases not matched to a gene: 8. Germline CDR1 reads MNHEY; CDR2 reads SMNVEV (reference sequence). The CDR3 loop reads CASSQRARGEQFF. The DNA of the CDR3 is TGTGCCAGCAGTCAACGGGCCAGGGGGGAGCAGTTCTTC.

This clonotype was seen repeatedly, ten times or more. The rearrangement links TRBV6-2 or TRBV6-3 to TRBJ1-5; D might be TRBD1 (5 bases). Trimming cost V 10 bases and J 3 bases, with 16 bases left between them. CDR1 is MNHEY and CDR2 is SVGEGT in the germline V gene. This CDR3 region has 14 residues. The CDR3 here is CATTRLGPNQPQHF. The CDR3 region has the DNA TGTGCCACCACAAGACTGGGACCCAATCAGCCCCAGCATTTT.

The table lists this clonotype with many counts. The rearrangement links TRBV10-3 to TRBJ2-1, with 7 bases matching TRBD2. This CDR3 spans 13 amino acids. Per germline, CDR1 ENHRY and CDR2 SYGVKD. The trim removed 0 bases at V and 8 bases at J, leaving 1 base unmatched. The chain's CDR3 is CAISESSGDEQFF. The CDR3 nucleotides read TGTGCCATCAGTGAGTCGAGCGGGGATGAGCAGTTCTTC.

The gene calls are TRBV20-1 and TRBJ1-2; D is possibly TRBD1 (5 bases). The V end lost 3 bases, the J end lost 7 bases, and 18 bases lay between the germline ends. Germline V gene lookup returns CDR1 DFQATT and CDR2 SNEGSKA (reference sequence). There are 14 residues in the CDR3. CDR3 DNA: TGCAGTGCTAGTAGGACAAACGACTTGGGTGGCTACACCTTC. Its translation: CSASRTNDLGGYTF.

This clonotype was detected ten times or more. This chain connects TRBV2 to TRBJ1-5; no firm D call. This CDR3 is 15 amino acids long. Trimming stripped 8 bases from V and 5 bases from J, with 19 bases between. Germline loops: CDR1 SNHLY, CDR2 FYNNEI. CDR3 bases: TGTGCCAGCGGTCTAAATATCGGGTCTTATCAGCCCCAGCATTTT. Amino acid sequence: CASGLNIGSYQPQHF.